This T cell receptor (beta chain) was sequenced in a study of vaccination effects on CD4 cells after COVID-19. Study-wide results and caveats: No early post-infection timepoints were available in the study, which also included few convalescent patients.

In regard to this clone: No antigen is known for it.

CDR1 and CDR2 from the germline V gene are SGHRS and YFSETQ. With 4 bases removed from V and 6 bases from J, the gap between germline ends came to 13 bases. This CDR3 has 14 amino acids. Profiled with immunoSEQ multiplex PCR; TCRdb holds only in-frame clones, not every one. The sample yields tens of thousands of clones, approximately 74% seen once. In the ViraFEST assay, antigen-specific CD4+ clonotypes were identified by expansion after peptide-pool stimulation. Researchers isolated CD4+ T cells once roughly nine days of culture had elapsed. Culturing of 2 million to 2.5 million PBMC per well took place with roughly 9.4 IU/ml IL-2 and 9.5 to 10 ug/ml peptides.

The source of this sequence is a human donor who received a COVID-19 vaccine. The V gene is TRBV5-1, the J gene TRBJ2-2; D gene ambiguous. The material was CD4+ T cells from PBMCs cultured with HCoV-229E spike peptides, obtained before COVID-19 vaccination. CDR3 protein: CASSTKVESGELFF. The CDR3 nucleotides read TGCGCCAGCAGCACAAAGGTGGAATCCGGGGAGCTGTTTTTT.